This TCR beta chain was sequenced for a study of blood T cell repertoires in COVID-19. Study details: Sources were T cells, B-cell-depleted T cells, or PBMCs; the material itself was cDNA or gDNA.

Germline lookup yields CDR1 SGHDT and CDR2 YYEEEE. The CDR3 has 15 residues. V was clipped by 4 bases and J by 4 bases, with 18 bases between them. Clones were sequenced by immunoSEQ multiplex PCR, and TCRdb holds only the in-frame ones, with some missing. Of some 170,000 clones in the sample, about 87% are singletons; the top ten hold 1.6%. The origin of this receptor is a woman in her fifties or sixties with acute or convalescent COVID-19. Source material: peripheral blood. The chain links TRBV5-6 to TRBJ2-7; D may be TRBD1 (5 bases). CDR3 sequence: CASSTATDFFYEQYF. CDR3 sequence (DNA): TGTGCCAGCAGCACGGCGACAGATTTCTTTTACGAGCAGTACTTC.